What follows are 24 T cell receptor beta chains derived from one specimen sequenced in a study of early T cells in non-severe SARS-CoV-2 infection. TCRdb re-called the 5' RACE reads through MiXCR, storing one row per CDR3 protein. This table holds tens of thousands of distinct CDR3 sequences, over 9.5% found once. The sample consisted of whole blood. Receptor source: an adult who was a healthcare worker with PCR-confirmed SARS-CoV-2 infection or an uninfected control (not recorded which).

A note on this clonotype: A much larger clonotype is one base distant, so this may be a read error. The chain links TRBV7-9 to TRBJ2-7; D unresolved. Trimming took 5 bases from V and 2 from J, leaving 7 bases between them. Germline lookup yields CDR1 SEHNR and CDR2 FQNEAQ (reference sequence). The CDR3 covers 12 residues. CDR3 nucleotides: TGTGCCAGCAGCGGGTCAGCCTACGAGCAGTACTTC. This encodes CASSGSAYEQYF. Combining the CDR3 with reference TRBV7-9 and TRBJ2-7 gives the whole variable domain DTGVSQNPRHKITKRGQNVTFRCDPISEHNRLYWYRQTLGQGPEFLTYFQNEAQLEKSRLLSDRFSAERPKGSFSTLEIQRTEQGDSAMYLCASSGSAYEQYFGPGTRLTVT.

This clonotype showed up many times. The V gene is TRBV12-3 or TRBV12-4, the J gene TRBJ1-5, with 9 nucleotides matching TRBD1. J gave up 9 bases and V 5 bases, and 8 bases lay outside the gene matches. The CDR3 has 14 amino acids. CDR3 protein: CASSLTGGQWPQHF. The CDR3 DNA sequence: TGTGCCAGCAGTCTTACAGGGGGCCAATGGCCCCAGCATTTT.

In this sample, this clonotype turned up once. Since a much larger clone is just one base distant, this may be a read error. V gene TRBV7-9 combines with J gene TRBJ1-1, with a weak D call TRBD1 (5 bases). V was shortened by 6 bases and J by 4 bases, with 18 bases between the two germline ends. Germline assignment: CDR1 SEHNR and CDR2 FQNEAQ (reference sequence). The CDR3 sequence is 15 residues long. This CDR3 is CASSQRGSMSTEAFF. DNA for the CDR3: TGTGCCAGCAGTCAACGGGGGAGCATGAGCACTGAAGCTTTCTTT. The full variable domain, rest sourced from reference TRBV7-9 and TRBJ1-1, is DTGVSQNPRHKITKRGQNVTFRCDPISEHNRLYWYRQTLGQGPEFLTYFQNEAQLEKSRLLSDRFSAERPKGSFSTLEIQRTEQGDSAMYLCASSQRGSMSTEAFFGQGTRLTVV.

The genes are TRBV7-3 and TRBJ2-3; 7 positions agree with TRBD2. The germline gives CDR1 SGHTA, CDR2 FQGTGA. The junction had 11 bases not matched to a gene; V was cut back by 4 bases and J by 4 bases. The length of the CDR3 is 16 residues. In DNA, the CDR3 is TGTGCCAGCAGCTCCCTTAGCGGGTGGAATTCAGATACGCAGTATTTT. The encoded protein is CASSSLSGWNSDTQYF.

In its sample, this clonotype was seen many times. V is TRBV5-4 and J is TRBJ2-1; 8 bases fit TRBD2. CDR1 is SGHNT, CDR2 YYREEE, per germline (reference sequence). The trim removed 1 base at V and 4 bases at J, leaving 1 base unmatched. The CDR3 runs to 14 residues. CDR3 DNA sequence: TGTGCCAGCAGCTTGCGGGGGGGGTACAATGAGCAGTTCTTC. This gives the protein CASSLRGGYNEQFF.

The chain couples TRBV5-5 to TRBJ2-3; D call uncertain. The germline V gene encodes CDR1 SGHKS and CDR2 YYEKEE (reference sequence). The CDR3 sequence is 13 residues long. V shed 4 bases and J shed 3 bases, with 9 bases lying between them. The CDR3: CASSQRSTDTQYF. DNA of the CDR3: TGTGCCAGCAGCCAACGGTCGACAGATACGCAGTATTTT.

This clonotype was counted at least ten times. CDR3 DNA sequence: TGTGCCAGCTCACCAAACCCCGGGACGAGAGGGCATCGGCCCCAGCATTTT. Translation: CASSPNPGTRGHRPQHF. The rearrangement uses TRBV18 and TRBJ1-5; tentatively, D is TRBD1 (5 bases). The germline CDR1 and CDR2 sequences are KGHSH and LQKENI. CDR3 size: 17 residues. The germline V and J ends were trimmed by 2 bases and 9 bases, with 23 bases remaining between them.

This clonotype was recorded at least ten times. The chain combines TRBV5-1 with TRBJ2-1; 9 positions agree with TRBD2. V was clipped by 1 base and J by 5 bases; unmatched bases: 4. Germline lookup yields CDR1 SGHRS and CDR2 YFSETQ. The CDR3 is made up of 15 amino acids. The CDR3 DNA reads TGCGCCAGCAGCTTGAAGTCTAGCGGGAACAATGAGCAGTTCTTC. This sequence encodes CASSLKSSGNNEQFF.

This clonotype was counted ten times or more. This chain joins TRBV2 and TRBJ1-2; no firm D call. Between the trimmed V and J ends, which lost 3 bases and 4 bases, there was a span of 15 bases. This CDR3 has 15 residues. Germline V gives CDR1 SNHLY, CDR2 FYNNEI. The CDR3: CASSEGRQRTYGYTF. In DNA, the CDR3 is TGTGCCAGCAGTGAGGGGAGACAACGCACCTATGGCTACACCTTC.

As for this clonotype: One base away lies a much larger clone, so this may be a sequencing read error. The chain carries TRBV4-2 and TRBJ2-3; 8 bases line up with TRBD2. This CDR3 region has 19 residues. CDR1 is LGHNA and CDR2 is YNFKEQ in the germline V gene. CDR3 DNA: TGTGCCAGCAGCCAAGAACACAGACGGGCGGGACTAGTGCCAGATACGGAGTATTTT. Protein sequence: CASSQEHRRAGLVPDTEYF.

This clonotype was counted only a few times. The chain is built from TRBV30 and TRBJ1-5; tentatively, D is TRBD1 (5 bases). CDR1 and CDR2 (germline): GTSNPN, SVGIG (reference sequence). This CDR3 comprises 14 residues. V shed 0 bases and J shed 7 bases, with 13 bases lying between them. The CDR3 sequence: CAWSVGQGRQPQHF. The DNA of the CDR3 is TGTGCCTGGAGTGTCGGGCAGGGAAGGCAGCCCCAGCATTTT.

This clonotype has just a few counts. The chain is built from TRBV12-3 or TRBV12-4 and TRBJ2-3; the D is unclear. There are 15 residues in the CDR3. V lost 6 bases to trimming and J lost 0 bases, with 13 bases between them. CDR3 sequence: CASSRSGRSTDTQYF. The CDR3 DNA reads TGTGCCAGCAGCCGATCCGGGCGAAGCACAGATACGCAGTATTTT.

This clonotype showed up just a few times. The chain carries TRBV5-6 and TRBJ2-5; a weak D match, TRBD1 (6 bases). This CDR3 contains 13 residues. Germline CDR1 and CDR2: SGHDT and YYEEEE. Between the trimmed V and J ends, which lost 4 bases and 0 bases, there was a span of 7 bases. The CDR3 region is CASSRDNQETQYF. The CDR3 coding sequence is TGTGCCAGCAGCCGGGACAACCAAGAGACCCAGTACTTC.

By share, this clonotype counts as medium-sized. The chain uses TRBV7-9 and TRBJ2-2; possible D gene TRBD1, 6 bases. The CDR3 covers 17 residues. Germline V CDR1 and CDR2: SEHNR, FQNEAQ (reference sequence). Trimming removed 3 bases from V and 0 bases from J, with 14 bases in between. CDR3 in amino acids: CASSFPVGAPNTGELFF. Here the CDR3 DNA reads TGTGCCAGCAGCTTCCCGGTGGGGGCTCCGAACACCGGGGAGCTGTTTTTT.

The DNA of the CDR3 is TGCAGCGTTGCGGAACAGGCCAAGGGAGCTTTCTTT. It codes for CSVAEQAKGAFF. The rearrangement links TRBV29-1 to TRBJ1-1; maybe TRBD1 (5 bases). The germline CDR1 and CDR2 sequences are SQVTM and ANQGSEA. V was clipped by 4 bases and J by 10 bases, with 16 bases between them. The CDR3 has 12 amino acids.

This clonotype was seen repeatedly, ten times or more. DNA for the CDR3: TGTGCCATCAGGAGCCGGGTTCCCCAGCATTTT. As protein: CAIRSRVPQHF. The rearrangement joins TRBV10-3 to TRBJ1-5; no definite D call. The V and J ends lost 6 bases and 10 bases respectively, with 10 bases between them. This CDR3 has 11 residues. The V gene's germline CDR1 is ENHRY and CDR2 SYGVKD.

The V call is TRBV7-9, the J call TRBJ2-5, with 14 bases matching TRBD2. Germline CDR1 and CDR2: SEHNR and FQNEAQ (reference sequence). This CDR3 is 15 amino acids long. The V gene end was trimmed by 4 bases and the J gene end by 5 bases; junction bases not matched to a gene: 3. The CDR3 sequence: CASSSGLAGDETQYF. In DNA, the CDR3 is TGTGCCAGCAGCTCGGGACTAGCGGGAGATGAGACCCAGTACTTC.

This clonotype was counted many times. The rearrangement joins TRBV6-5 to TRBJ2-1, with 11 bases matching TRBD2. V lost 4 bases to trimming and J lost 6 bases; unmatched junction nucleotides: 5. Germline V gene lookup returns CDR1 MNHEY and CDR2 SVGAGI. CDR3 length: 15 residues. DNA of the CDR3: TGTGCCAGCAGTTCCCCTAGCGGGAGGAGCAATGAGCAGTTCTTC. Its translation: CASSSPSGRSNEQFF.

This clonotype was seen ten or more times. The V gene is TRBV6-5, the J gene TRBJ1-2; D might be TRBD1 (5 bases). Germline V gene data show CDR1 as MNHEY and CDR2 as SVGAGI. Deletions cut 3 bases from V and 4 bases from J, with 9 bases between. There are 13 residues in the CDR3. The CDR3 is CASSYGGSYGYTF. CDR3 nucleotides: TGTGCCAGCAGTTATGGGGGGAGCTATGGCTACACCTTC.

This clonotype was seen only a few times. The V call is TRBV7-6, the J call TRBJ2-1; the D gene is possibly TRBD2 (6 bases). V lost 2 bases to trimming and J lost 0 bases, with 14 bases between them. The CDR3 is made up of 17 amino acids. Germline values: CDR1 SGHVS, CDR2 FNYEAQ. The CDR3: CASSLWSAGSSYNEQFF. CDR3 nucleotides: TGTGCCAGCAGCTTATGGAGCGCGGGGAGCTCCTACAATGAGCAGTTCTTC.

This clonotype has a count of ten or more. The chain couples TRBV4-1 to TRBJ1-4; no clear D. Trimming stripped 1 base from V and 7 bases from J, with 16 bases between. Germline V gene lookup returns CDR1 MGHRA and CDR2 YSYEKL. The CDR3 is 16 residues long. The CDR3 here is CASSQVVTGRPEKLFF. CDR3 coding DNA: TGCGCCAGCAGCCAAGTGGTAACCGGGAGGCCTGAAAAACTGTTTTTT.

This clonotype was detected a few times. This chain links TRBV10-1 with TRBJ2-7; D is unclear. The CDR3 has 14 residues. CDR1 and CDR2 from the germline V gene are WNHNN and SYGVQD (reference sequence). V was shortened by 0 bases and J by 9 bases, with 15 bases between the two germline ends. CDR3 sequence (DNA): TGCGCCAGCAGTGAGTCGCCGGCGAAGGCTTCGCAGTACTTC. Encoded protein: CASSESPAKASQYF.

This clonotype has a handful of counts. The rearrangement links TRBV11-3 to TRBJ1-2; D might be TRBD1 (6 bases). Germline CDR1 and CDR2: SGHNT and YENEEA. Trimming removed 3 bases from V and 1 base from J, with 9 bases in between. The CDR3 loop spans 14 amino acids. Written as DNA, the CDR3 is TGTGCCAGCAGCTTGGGGACATATAACTATGGCTACACCTTC. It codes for CASSLGTYNYGYTF.

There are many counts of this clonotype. The CDR3 bases are TGTGCCTGGAGCGCAGGGGGCTCTATATACGAGCAGTACTTC. Translating it yields CAWSAGGSIYEQYF. J is TRBJ2-7 and V is TRBV30; TRBD1 aligns across 8 bases. CDR1 and CDR2 (germline): GTSNPN, SVGIG (reference sequence). Unmatched junction bases numbered 8, after V lost 3 bases and J lost 4 bases. The CDR3 has 14 amino acids.